The next 15 T cell receptor beta chains were all read from a single sample in a study of radiotherapy plus CTLA-4 blockade in lung cancer. The assay was immunoSEQ multiplex PCR, and TCRdb's table has in-frame clones only and misses some. This sample has fewer than 140,000 clones, with around 85% found just once. Sequenced material: peripheral blood, taken from a patient treated with radiotherapy plus ipilimumab. Source of these receptors: a human donor with non-small cell lung cancer that progressed on radiotherapy plus ipilimumab. Some clones in this sample may be carry-over from other donors' samples.

There are a few counts of this clone. The chain combines TRBV7-9 with TRBJ1-6; D is uncertain. In germline, CDR1 is SEHNR, CDR2 FQNEAQ (reference sequence). The CDR3 is 12 amino acids. Trimming pared 10 bases from V and 7 bases from J, leaving 11 bases between. CDR3 sequence reads: CATRPVNSPLHF. Here the CDR3 DNA reads TGTGCCACCCGGCCCGTGAATTCACCCCTCCACTTT.

The chain combines TRBV5-1 with TRBJ1-2, with 10 bases that match TRBD1. The germline V gene has CDR1 SGHRS and CDR2 YFSETQ. The CDR3 length is 18 residues. The V gene end was trimmed by 0 bases and the J gene end by 0 bases; junction bases not matched to a gene: 8. CDR3 amino acids: CASSLAGTGVSSNYGYTF. CDR3 DNA sequence: TGCGCCAGCAGCTTGGCCGGGACAGGGGTATCGTCTAACTATGGCTACACCTTC.

The chain carries TRBV9 and TRBJ2-1; a possible D gene is TRBD2 (6 bases). V was clipped by 2 bases and J by 9 bases, with 12 bases between them. Germline loops: CDR1 SGDLS, CDR2 YYNGEE. The CDR3 length is 13 residues. This chain's CDR3 is CASSVGRPGEQFF. The CDR3, as DNA: TGTGCCAGCAGCGTTGGGAGGCCAGGTGAGCAGTTCTTC.

The chain couples TRBV5-1 to TRBJ1-2, with D perhaps TRBD1 (5 bases). The V gene lost 0 bases and the J gene lost 8 bases, with 14 bases spanning the gap. CDR1 and CDR2 (germline): SGHRS, YFSETQ. CDR3 length: 14 residues. CDR3 protein: CASSLGGSLAGYTF. CDR3 bases: TGCGCCAGCAGCTTGGGGGGCAGCCTAGCGGGCTACACCTTC. Based on the CDR3 plus reference TRBV5-1 and TRBJ1-2, the full variable domain is KAGVTQTPRYLIKTRGQQVTLSCSPISGHRSVSWYQQTPGQGLQFLFEYFSETQRNKGNFPGRFSGRQFSNSRSEMNVSTLELGDSALYLCASSLGGSLAGYTFGSGTRLTVV.

The rearrangement uses TRBV2 and TRBJ2-2; D is undetermined. The CDR3 has 14 residues. In germline, CDR1 is SNHLY, CDR2 FYNNEI. The V gene lost 8 bases and the J gene lost 0 bases, with 10 bases spanning the gap. The CDR3 region is CASEVGPNTGELFF. The CDR3 DNA is TGTGCCAGCGAAGTTGGGCCGAACACCGGGGAGCTGTTTTTT.

The chain carries TRBV5-1 and TRBJ2-5; no clear D gene. The CDR3 covers 13 residues. CDR1 SGHRS and CDR2 YFSETQ come from the germline V gene. The germline V and J ends were trimmed by 4 bases and 4 bases, with 11 bases remaining between them. CDR3 sequence reads: CASSRFRRETQYF. CDR3 nucleotide sequence: TGCGCCAGCAGCCGCTTTAGGCGAGAGACCCAGTACTTC.

This rearrangement joins TRBV7-9 to TRBJ1-2, with a weak D call TRBD1 (6 bases). The CDR3 loop spans 17 amino acids. Trimming pared 1 base from V and 1 base from J, leaving 16 bases between. Germline V gene data show CDR1 as SEHNR and CDR2 as FQNEAQ (reference sequence). Here the CDR3 reads CASSLGSTGLSNYGYTF. The CDR3 DNA follows: TGTGCCAGCAGCTTAGGCAGTACAGGGCTAAGTAACTATGGCTACACCTTC.

The chain links TRBV14 to TRBJ1-1, with D hard to call. The CDR3 has 11 amino acids. The V end lost 3 bases, the J end lost 7 bases, and 6 bases lay between the germline ends. CDR1 and CDR2 (germline): SGHDN, FVKESK. The CDR3 loop reads CASSHSVEAFF. The CDR3 nucleotides read TGTGCCAGCAGCCACAGTGTTGAAGCTTTCTTT.

V usage is TRBV19 and J usage is TRBJ2-4; D perhaps matches TRBD2 (6 bases). The CDR3 is 14 amino acids. V was shortened by 10 bases and J by 1 base, with 14 bases between the two germline ends. The germline V gene encodes CDR1 LNHDA and CDR2 SQIVND (reference sequence). The DNA for the CDR3 is TGTGCCACACATAGCGGAGCCGCCAAAAACATTCAGTACTTC. Protein: CATHSGAAKNIQYF.

The gene calls are TRBV6-6 and TRBJ2-7, with D perhaps matching TRBD2 (6 bases). V was shortened by 0 bases and J by 7 bases, with 10 bases between the two germline ends. The V gene's germline CDR1 is MNHNY and CDR2 SVGAGI (reference sequence). The CDR3 sequence is 13 residues long. CDR3 DNA: TGTGCCAGCAGTTACTCTGCCGGGGGTGAGCAGTACTTC. As protein: CASSYSAGGEQYF.

This clone was observed a handful of times. V gene TRBV11-1 combines with J gene TRBJ1-5; TRBD1 is a possible D gene (5 bases). V gave up 2 bases and J gave up 6 bases, with 8 bases separating them. Germline lookup yields CDR1 SGHAT and CDR2 FQDESV (reference sequence). This CDR3 is built from 13 residues. The CDR3 region has the DNA TGTGCCAGCAGCTTATCGACAGTTCAGCCCCAGCATTTT. Its protein is CASSLSTVQPQHF.

V is TRBV5-1 and J is TRBJ2-7, with TRBD1 as a possible D gene (6 bases). Germline V gene data show CDR1 as SGHRS and CDR2 as YFSETQ. This CDR3 contains 15 residues. V was cut by 4 bases and J by 0 bases, with 14 bases left in between. This chain's CDR3 is CASSVQGLSSYEQYF. The CDR3 bases are TGCGCCAGCAGCGTTCAGGGGCTAAGCTCCTACGAGCAGTACTTC.

This clone has a count of ten or more. V and J are TRBV6-5 and TRBJ2-1; D gene uncertain. The CDR3 loop spans 12 amino acids. V was shortened by 6 bases and J by 6 bases, with 9 bases between the two germline ends. Germline V gives CDR1 MNHEY, CDR2 SVGAGI. The CDR3 DNA reads as TGTGCCAGCAGCCCAATCCTCAATGAGCAGTTCTTC. Encoded protein: CASSPILNEQFF.

The chain has TRBV18 and TRBJ1-5, with 9 nucleotides matching TRBD1. V gave up 4 bases and J gave up 6 bases; unmatched junction bases: 10. Germline loops: CDR1 KGHSH, CDR2 LQKENI. The CDR3 is made up of 16 amino acids. This chain's CDR3 is CASSLLDRGNGQPQHF. The CDR3 DNA reads as TGTGCCAGCTCACTCCTAGACAGGGGGAATGGTCAGCCCCAGCATTTT.

V usage is TRBV7-2 and J usage is TRBJ1-6, with a possible D match to TRBD1 (6 bases). The V end was cut by 6 bases, the J end by 6 bases, with 15 bases between. CDR1 and CDR2 (germline): SGHTA, FQGNSA. The CDR3 has 15 residues. The DNA for the CDR3 is TGTGCCAGCAGGGAGGGGGGGGCCTTTAATTCACCCCTCCACTTT. This encodes CASREGGAFNSPLHF.